These T cell receptor beta chains were read from a single sample in a study of response to subunit inactivated influenza vaccine. TCRdb reprocessed the RT-PCR reads with MiXCR, giving one entry per CDR3 protein. This sample yields about 830,000 distinct CDR3 sequences, of which approximately 17% are seen a single time; approximately 11% belongs to the top ten. Sequencing used PBMCs from blood, obtained less than 6 days after vaccination. The receptor source for this set is a man between 50 and 59 years old who received an inactivated influenza vaccine. CDR3s include the opening cysteine and the closing phenylalanine or tryptophan.

cdr3_length	v_call	cdr3_aa
16	TRBV24-1	CATSEGRGGSVDEQFF
15	TRBV5-1	CASSLDGTASYEQYF
14	TRBV5-5	CASSLAGLVSPLHF
12	TRBV6-5	CASSINRETQYF
11	TRBV29-1	CSVRTAYGYTF
15	TRBV20-1	CSARGGGMITGELFF
13	TRBV10-3	CAISDMGDTEAFF
12	TRBV20-1	CSAGTGPDTQYF
16	TRBV12-3/TRBV12-4	CASSPPVGLGYNEQFF
14	TRBV5-1	CASSAGTGKETQYF
15	TRBV5-5	CASSFGTLFNQPQHF
15	TRBV11-2	CASSLTGGASYEQYF
13	TRBV6-9	CASRVGDQETQYF
15	TRBV7-3	CASRWTGASTDTQYF
15	TRBV14	CASSNLATWNTEAFF
14	TRBV18	CASSPRPMNTEAFF